The TCR beta chain under discussion was sequenced for a study of Ad26.COV2.S vaccination and SARS-CoV-2 variants. Clones were sequenced by immunoSEQ multiplex PCR, and TCRdb holds only the in-frame ones, with some missing. The sample holds hundreds of thousands of clones, 80% to 95% seen once. Germline V gives CDR1 LNHDA, CDR2 SQIVND (reference sequence). V lost 3 bases to trimming and J lost 1 base, with 9 bases between them. The CDR3 sequence is 14 residues long. Treatment here: approximately 18 received Ad26.COV2.S at low or high dose, single or two shots; roughly 5 received placebo; per-sample allocation not given. Specimen acquisition occurred on day 63 following the initial vaccine or placebo injection.

The V call is TRBV19, the J call TRBJ1-1; no firm D call. This clonotype was sampled from a person between 18 and 65 years old who received the Ad26.COV2.S COVID-19 vaccine or a placebo. The material was peripheral blood, obtained in a trial of Ad26.COV2.S vaccine versus placebo. Here the CDR3 reads CASSIQRTNTEAFF. Here the CDR3 DNA reads TGTGCCAGTAGTATTCAACGGACGAACACTGAAGCTTTCTTT.